This TCR beta chain was profiled in a study of blood T cell repertoires in COVID-19. Some clones are missing from TCRdb's copy, which holds only in-frame ones; the method was immunoSEQ multiplex PCR. Of tens of thousands of clones in the sample, about four fifths are singletons; the top ten hold roughly an eighth. The sequenced sample consisted of peripheral blood. The source is a woman of 80 years or more with acute or convalescent COVID-19.

DNA of the CDR3: TGTGCCAGCAGTCTGGGACTTAGCGGGAGGACAGATACGCAGTATTTT. Translating gives CASSLGLSGRTDTQYF. The J gene is TRBJ2-3, the V gene TRBV5-8, with 10 bases aligning to TRBD2. The length of the CDR3 is 16 residues. From germline, CDR1 is SGHTS and CDR2 YDEGEE. Unmatched junction bases numbered 9, after V lost 5 bases and J lost 3 bases.